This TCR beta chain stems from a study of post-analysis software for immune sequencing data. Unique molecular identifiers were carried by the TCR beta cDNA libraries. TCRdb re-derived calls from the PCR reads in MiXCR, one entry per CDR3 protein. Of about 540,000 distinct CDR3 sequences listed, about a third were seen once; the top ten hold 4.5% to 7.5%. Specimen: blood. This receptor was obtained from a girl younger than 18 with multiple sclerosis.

CDR3 amino acids: CSVNTGQPNYGYTF. The CDR3 DNA reads TGCAGCGTTAATACGGGACAGCCAAACTATGGCTACACCTTC. V and J are TRBV29-1 and TRBJ1-2; 7 bases line up with TRBD1. The CDR3 is made up of 14 amino acids. The germline CDR1 and CDR2 sequences are SQVTM and ANQGSEA. Germline trimming cut 5 bases from V and 2 bases from J; bases unmatched to any gene: 8.